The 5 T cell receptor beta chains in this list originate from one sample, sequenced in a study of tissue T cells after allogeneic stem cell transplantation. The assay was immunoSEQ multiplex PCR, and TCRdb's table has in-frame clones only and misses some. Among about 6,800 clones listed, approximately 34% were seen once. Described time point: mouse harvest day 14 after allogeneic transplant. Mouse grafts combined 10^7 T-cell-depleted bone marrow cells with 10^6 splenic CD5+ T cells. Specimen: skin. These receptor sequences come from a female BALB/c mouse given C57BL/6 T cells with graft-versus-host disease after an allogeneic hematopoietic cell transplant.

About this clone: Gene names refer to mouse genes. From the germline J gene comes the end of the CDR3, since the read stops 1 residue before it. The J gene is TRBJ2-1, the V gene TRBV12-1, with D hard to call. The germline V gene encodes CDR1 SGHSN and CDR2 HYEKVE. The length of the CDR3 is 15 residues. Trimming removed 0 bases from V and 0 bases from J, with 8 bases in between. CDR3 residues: CASSLISYNYAEQFF. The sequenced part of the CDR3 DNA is TGTGCCAGCTCTCTCATCAGTTATAACTATGCTGAGCAGTTC.

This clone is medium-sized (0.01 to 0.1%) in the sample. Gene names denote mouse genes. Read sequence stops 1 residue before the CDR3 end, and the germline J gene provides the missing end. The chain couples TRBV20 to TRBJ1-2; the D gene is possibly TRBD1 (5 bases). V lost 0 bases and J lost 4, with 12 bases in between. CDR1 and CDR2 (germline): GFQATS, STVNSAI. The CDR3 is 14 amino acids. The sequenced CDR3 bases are TGTGGTGCTAGGGATCCCAGGGCCACCTCCGACTACACC. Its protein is CGARDPRATSDYT. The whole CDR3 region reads CGARDPRATSDYTF.

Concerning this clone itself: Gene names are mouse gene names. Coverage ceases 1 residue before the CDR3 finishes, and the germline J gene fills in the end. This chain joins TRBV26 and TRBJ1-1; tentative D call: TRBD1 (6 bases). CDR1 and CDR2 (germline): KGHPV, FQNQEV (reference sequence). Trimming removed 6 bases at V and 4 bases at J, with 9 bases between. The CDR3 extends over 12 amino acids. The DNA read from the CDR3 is TGTGCCAGCAGCAGGGGAGGCACAGAAGTCTTC. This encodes CASSRGGTEVF. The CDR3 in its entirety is CASSRGGTEVFF.

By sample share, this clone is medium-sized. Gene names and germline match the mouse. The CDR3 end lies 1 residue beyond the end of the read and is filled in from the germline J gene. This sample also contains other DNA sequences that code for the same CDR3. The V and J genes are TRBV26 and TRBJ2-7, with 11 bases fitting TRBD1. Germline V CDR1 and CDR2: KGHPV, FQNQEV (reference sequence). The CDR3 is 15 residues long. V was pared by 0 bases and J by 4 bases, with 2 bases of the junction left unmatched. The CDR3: CASSLSGTGGYEQYF. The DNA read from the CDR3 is TGTGCCAGCAGTCTGTCAGGGACAGGGGGGTATGAACAGTAC.

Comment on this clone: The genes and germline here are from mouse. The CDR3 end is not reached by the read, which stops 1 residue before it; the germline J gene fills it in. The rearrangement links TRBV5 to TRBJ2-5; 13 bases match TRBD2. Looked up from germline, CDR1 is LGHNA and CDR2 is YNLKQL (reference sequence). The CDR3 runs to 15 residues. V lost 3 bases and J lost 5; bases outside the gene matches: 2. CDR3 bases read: TGTGCCAGCAGCCAGGACTGGGGGGGCCGAGACACCCAGTAC. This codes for CASSQDWGGRDTQY. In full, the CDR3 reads CASSQDWGGRDTQYF.